One and the same sample provided the 5 T cell receptor beta chains below, sequenced in a study of Ad26.COV2.S vaccination and SARS-CoV-2 variants. Profiled with immunoSEQ multiplex PCR; TCRdb holds only in-frame clones, not every one. The table shows about 400,000 clones, with over 75% occurring only once. Treatment given: roughly 18 received Ad26.COV2.S at low or high dose, single or two shots; about 5 received placebo; per-sample allocation not given. Sampling occurred on day 63 after the first vaccine or placebo injection. The sample here was peripheral blood, taken in a trial of Ad26.COV2.S vaccine versus placebo. The receptors come from a person between 18 and 65 years old who received the Ad26.COV2.S COVID-19 vaccine or a placebo.

The J gene is TRBJ2-5, the V gene TRBV2; tentative D call: TRBD2 (6 bases). Trimming took off 6 bases at V and 2 bases at J, with 13 bases between the two ends. Germline-derived CDR1 and CDR2 are SNHLY and FYNNEI. This CDR3 is built from 14 residues. CDR3 DNA sequence: TGTGCCAGCAGCACGGGACGGGAGCAAGAGACCCAGTACTTC. Protein: CASSTGREQETQYF.

This chain uses TRBV29-1 with TRBJ2-7, with 7 nucleotides matching TRBD1. The CDR3 covers 12 residues. Germline CDR1 and CDR2: SQVTM and ANQGSEA. The V gene end was trimmed by 4 bases and the J gene end by 4 bases; junction bases not matched to a gene: 4. The CDR3: CSVVQGQYEQYF. In DNA form, the CDR3 reads TGCAGCGTTGTACAGGGGCAGTACGAGCAGTACTTC.

V gene TRBV7-9 combines with J gene TRBJ1-4; D might be TRBD1 (6 bases). Germline V gives CDR1 SEHNR, CDR2 FQNEAQ (reference sequence). The CDR3 covers 12 residues. Trimming removed 1 base from V and 13 bases from J, with 10 bases in between. The CDR3 sequence is CASSLGRGGLFF. The CDR3 bases are TGTGCCAGCAGCTTAGGAAGGGGGGGACTGTTTTTT.

V gene TRBV29-1 combines with J gene TRBJ2-3, with 14 bases fitting TRBD2. J lost 1 base, V lost 7 bases, and 4 bases had no gene match. Germline V gene sequence: CDR1 SQVTM, CDR2 ANQGSEA. The CDR3 runs to 15 residues. CDR3 sequence: CSELGLAGGTDTQYF. The CDR3 DNA reads as TGCAGCGAATTGGGACTAGCGGGAGGCACAGATACGCAGTATTTT.

V is TRBV28 and J is TRBJ2-7; 9 bases agree with TRBD1. This CDR3 comprises 14 residues. Looked up from germline, CDR1 is MDHEN and CDR2 is SYDVKM. J lost 3 bases, V lost 4 bases, and 4 bases had no gene match. The CDR3: CASSYPGQGYEQYF. DNA of the CDR3: TGTGCCAGCAGTTATCCGGGACAGGGCTACGAGCAGTACTTC.